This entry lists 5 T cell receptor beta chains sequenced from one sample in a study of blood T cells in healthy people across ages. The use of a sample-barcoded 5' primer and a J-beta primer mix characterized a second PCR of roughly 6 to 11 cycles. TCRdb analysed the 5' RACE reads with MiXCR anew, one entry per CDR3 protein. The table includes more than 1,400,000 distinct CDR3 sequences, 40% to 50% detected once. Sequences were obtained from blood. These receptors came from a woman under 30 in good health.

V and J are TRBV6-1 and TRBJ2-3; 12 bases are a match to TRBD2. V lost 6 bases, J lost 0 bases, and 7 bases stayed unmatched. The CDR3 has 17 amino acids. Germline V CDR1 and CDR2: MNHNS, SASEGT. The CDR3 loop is CASSPTGTSGSTDTQYF. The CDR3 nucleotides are TGTGCCAGCAGCCCTACTGGGACTAGCGGGAGCACAGATACGCAGTATTTT.

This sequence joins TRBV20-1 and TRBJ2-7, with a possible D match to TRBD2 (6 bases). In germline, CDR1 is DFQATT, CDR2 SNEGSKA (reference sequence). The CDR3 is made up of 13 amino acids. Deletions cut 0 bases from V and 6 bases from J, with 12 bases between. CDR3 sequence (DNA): TGCAGTGCTAGAGATAATAGCGGCCTCGAGCAGTACTTC. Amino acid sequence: CSARDNSGLEQYF.

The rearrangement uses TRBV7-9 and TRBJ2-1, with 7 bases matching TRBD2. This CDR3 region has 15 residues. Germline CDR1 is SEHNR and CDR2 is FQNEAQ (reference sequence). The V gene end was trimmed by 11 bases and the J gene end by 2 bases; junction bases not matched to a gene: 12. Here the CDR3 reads CAVPNGGGPYNEQFF. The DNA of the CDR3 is TGTGCCGTTCCAAACGGGGGAGGGCCCTACAATGAGCAGTTCTTC.

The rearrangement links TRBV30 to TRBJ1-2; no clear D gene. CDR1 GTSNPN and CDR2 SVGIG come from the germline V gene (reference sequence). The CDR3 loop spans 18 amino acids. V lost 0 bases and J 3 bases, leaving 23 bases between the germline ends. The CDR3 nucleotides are TGTGCCTGGAGTGTAATCGGGGTTCGTTCCAGAATGGACTATGGCTACACCTTC. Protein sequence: CAWSVIGVRSRMDYGYTF. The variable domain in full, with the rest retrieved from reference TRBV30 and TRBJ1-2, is SQTIHQWPATLVQPVGSPLSLECTVEGTSNPNLYWYRQAAGRGLQLLFYSVGIGQISSEVPQNLSASRPQDRQFILSSKKLLLSDSGFYLCAWSVIGVRSRMDYGYTFGSGTRLTVV.

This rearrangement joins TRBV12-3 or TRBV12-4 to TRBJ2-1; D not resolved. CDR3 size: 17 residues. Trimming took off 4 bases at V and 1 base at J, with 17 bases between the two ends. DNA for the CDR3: TGTGCCAGCAGTTCGCCCCAGAGCGTCCCATCCTACAATGAGCAGTTCTTC. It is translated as CASSSPQSVPSYNEQFF.